Listed below are T cell receptor beta chains from one sample, sequenced in a study of cytomegalovirus exposure and HLA in healthy donors. Only in-frame clones appear in the TCRdb table, and some are missing; sequencing was by immunoSEQ multiplex PCR. The sample gives some 140,000 clones, 70% to 85% of which show up once; 25% to 30% is in the top ten. The sequencing sample was made of PBMCs. The receptors come from a man in his thirties or forties in good health and CMV-seropositive. Each CDR3 is given with its conserved first and last residue. D genes are given only for firm matches. For some rows the clone size is stated as once, few or many, or as a class when expanded; others skip it.

abundance	d_gene	v_gene	j_gene	CDR3aa	CDR3nt
NA	TRBD2	TRBV5-4	TRBJ2-1	CASSLRLAGVGNEQFF	TGTGCCAGCAGCCTACGACTAGCGGGAGTCGGCAATGAGCAGTTCTTC
few	TRBD1	TRBV15	TRBJ1-1	CATRNDRASRAFF	TGTGCCACCAGGAACGACAGGGCGAGTCGGGCTTTCTTT
NA	NA	TRBV9	TRBJ2-4	CASSVVAENIQYF	TGTGCCAGCAGCGTAGTGGCGGAAAACATTCAGTACTTC
NA	NA	TRBV5-1	TRBJ2-6	CASSFGPGAGANVLTF	TGCGCCAGCAGCTTTGGACCCGGGGCTGGGGCCAACGTCCTGACTTTC
NA	NA	TRBV5-1	TRBJ2-1	CASSSFARGGYNEQFF	TGCGCCAGCAGCTCCTTCGCGAGAGGGGGCTACAATGAGCAGTTCTTC
NA	TRBD1	TRBV5-1	TRBJ2-1	CASSRTGQSSYNEQFF	TGCGCCAGCAGCCGGACAGGGCAGAGCTCCTACAATGAGCAGTTCTTC
NA	TRBD2	TRBV5-8	TRBJ2-1	CASSLGLAANNEQFF	TGTGCCAGCAGCTTGGGGCTAGCGGCCAACAATGAGCAGTTCTTC
NA	TRBD2	TRBV15	TRBJ2-3	CATSRGASGSTDTQYF	TGTGCCACCAGCAGAGGGGCTAGCGGGAGCACAGATACGCAGTATTTT
NA	NA	TRBV5-1	TRBJ1-5	CASRPGEANQPQHF	TGCGCCAGCCGCCCGGGGGAGGCGAATCAGCCCCAGCATTTT
NA	NA	TRBV9	TRBJ2-7	CASSVDWTYEQYF	TGTGCCAGCAGCGTGGACTGGACCTACGAGCAGTACTTC
NA	TRBD2	TRBV28	TRBJ2-3	CASSLETSGTDTQYF	TGTGCCAGCAGTTTGGAGACTAGCGGGACAGATACGCAGTATTTT
NA	NA	TRBV7-8	TRBJ2-1	CASSLVDMLGEQFF	TGTGCCAGCAGCTTAGTGGACATGCTGGGTGAGCAGTTCTTC
NA	NA	TRBV7-7	TRBJ2-3	CASSLGQLNTQYF	TGTGCCAGCAGCTTAGGACAGCTTAATACGCAGTATTTT
NA	TRBD1	TRBV5-6	TRBJ2-2	CASSLGQTGRTGELFF	TGTGCCAGCAGCCTAGGGCAGACAGGGCGGACCGGGGAGCTGTTTTTT
NA	TRBD1	TRBV10-1	TRBJ1-1	CASLFGGTGTEPKGF	TGCGCCAGCCTATTTGGGGGGACAGGTACCGAACCCAAGGGCTTT
NA	NA	TRBV25-1	TRBJ1-2	CASSEYRQVGLWGYTF	TGTGCCAGCAGTGAATATCGACAGGTGGGTCTTTGGGGCTACACCTTC
NA	NA	TRBV19	TRBJ2-7	CASSYAAESSYEQYF	TGTGCCAGTAGTTATGCTGCTGAGAGCTCCTACGAGCAGTACTTC
NA	TRBD2	TRBV5-4	TRBJ2-7	CASSQSLSGRASYEQYF	TGTGCCAGCAGTCAAAGCCTTAGCGGGAGGGCCTCCTACGAGCAGTACTTC
NA	TRBD2	TRBV5-1	TRBJ2-5	CASSWSHREGETQYF	TGCGCCAGCAGCTGGAGTCATCGGGAGGGAGAGACCCAGTACTTC
NA	NA	TRBV4-1	TRBJ2-2	CASSQPTGELFF	TGCGCCAGCAGCCAACCTACCGGGGAGCTGTTTTTT
NA	TRBD2	TRBV9	TRBJ2-5	CASSPRLAGETQYF	TGTGCCAGCAGCCCCAGACTAGCGGGCGAGACCCAGTACTTC
NA	TRBD1	TRBV6-5	TRBJ1-1	CASSRDGQGREAFF	TGTGCCAGCAGTAGGGATGGACAGGGGAGGGAAGCTTTCTTT
NA	TRBD2	TRBV2	TRBJ2-1	CASSEGLAGYNEQFF	TGTGCCAGCAGTGAAGGGCTAGCGGGATACAATGAGCAGTTCTTC
once	TRBD2	TRBV27	TRBJ2-1	CASSLVAGADNEQFF	TGTGCCAGCAGTTTAGTAGCGGGAGCGGATAATGAGCAGTTCTTC
NA	NA	TRBV2	TRBJ2-1	CASRRIYNEQFF	TGTGCCAGCAGGCGAATCTACAATGAGCAGTTCTTC
NA	NA	TRBV30	TRBJ1-1	CAWIGRVWNTEAFF	TGTGCCTGGATCGGCAGGGTTTGGAACACTGAAGCTTTCTTT
NA	NA	TRBV6-5	TRBJ1-1	CASSTQGGVGTEAFF	TGTGCCAGCAGTACCCAGGGCGGGGTGGGGACTGAAGCTTTCTTT
NA	NA	TRBV7-9	TRBJ1-1	CASSRGMGGTEAFF	TGTGCCAGCAGCCGGGGAATGGGGGGAACTGAAGCTTTCTTT
NA	NA	TRBV9	TRBJ1-2	CASSVGGWDYGYTF	TGTGCCAGCAGCGTTGGGGGCTGGGACTATGGCTACACCTTC
NA	TRBD1	TRBV10-1	TRBJ1-2	CASSEGEQGASNYGYTF	TGCGCCAGCAGTGAGGGGGAACAGGGGGCCAGTAACTATGGCTACACCTTC
NA	TRBD1	TRBV5-1	TRBJ1-6	CASKTGDNSPLHF	TGCGCCAGCAAGACAGGGGATAATTCACCCCTCCACTTT
few	TRBD2	TRBV5-1	TRBJ2-7	CASSSRAGDVEQYF	TGCGCCAGCAGCAGCCGAGCGGGAGACGTCGAGCAGTACTTC
NA	TRBD2	TRBV18	TRBJ2-2	CASSPVGLAGGGTGELFF	TGTGCCAGCTCACCGGTGGGACTAGCGGGAGGTGGCACCGGGGAGCTGTTTTTT
NA	NA	TRBV7-3	TRBJ1-3	CASSSGLGNTIYF	TGTGCCAGCAGCTCAGGGCTTGGAAACACCATATATTTT
NA	NA	TRBV7-6	TRBJ2-7	CASSFGAGDTYEQYF	TGTGCCAGCAGCTTTGGGGCAGGGGACACCTACGAGCAGTACTTC
many	NA	TRBV7-2	TRBJ2-1	CASSLWNRYNEQFF	TGTGCCAGCAGCTTATGGAACAGATACAATGAGCAGTTCTTC
NA	TRBD1	TRBV25-1	TRBJ2-7	CASSGLGTGGKSYEQYF	TGTGCCAGCAGTGGACTTGGGACAGGGGGCAAGTCCTACGAGCAGTACTTC
few	NA	TRBV4-1	TRBJ1-2	CASSQRTVNYGYTF	TGCGCCAGCAGCCAAAGGACAGTTAACTATGGCTACACCTTC
few	NA	TRBV7-2	TRBJ1-2	CASSPRGGLYGYTF	TGTGCCAGCAGCCCGCGAGGGGGTCTCTATGGCTACACCTTC
once	NA	TRBV9	TRBJ2-5	CASSATSSETQYF	TGTGCCAGCAGCGCGACTAGTTCAGAGACCCAGTACTTC
NA	NA	TRBV7-3	TRBJ1-1	CASSLGRQGTTEAFF	TGTGCCAGCAGCTTAGGGCGTCAGGGGACCACTGAAGCTTTCTTT
NA	NA	TRBV7-9	TRBJ2-1	CASSLVGGADEQFF	TGTGCCAGCAGCTTAGTGGGAGGTGCCGATGAGCAGTTCTTC
NA	NA	TRBV5-1	TRBJ1-1	CASSLSSLNTEAFF	TGCGCCAGCAGCTTATCGTCCTTGAACACTGAAGCTTTCTTT
NA	TRBD1	TRBV5-1	TRBJ2-7	CASSLRTGYFYEQYF	TGCGCCAGCAGCTTGCGGACAGGGTATTTCTACGAGCAGTACTTC
NA	NA	TRBV7-3	TRBJ2-5	CASSPDLGGTQYF	TGTGCCAGCAGCCCCGACTTGGGGGGGACCCAGTACTTC
NA	NA	TRBV6-4	TRBJ1-2	CASSADRNAGYTF	TGTGCCAGCAGTGCCGACAGGAACGCTGGCTACACCTTC
NA	NA	TRBV5-1	TRBJ2-5	CASSFGDFQETQYF	TGCGCCAGCAGCTTTGGGGACTTTCAAGAGACCCAGTACTTC
NA	TRBD2	TRBV12-5	TRBJ2-7	CASGFGLAGEQYF	TGTGCTAGTGGTTTTGGACTAGCGGGCGAGCAGTACTTC
NA	NA	TRBV5-4	TRBJ2-5	CASSPTGDQETQYF	TGTGCCAGCAGCCCGACAGGAGACCAAGAGACCCAGTACTTC
NA	TRBD2	TRBV27	TRBJ2-6	CASSRAGGSSGANVLTF	TGTGCCAGCAGTCGAGCGGGGGGCTCCTCTGGGGCCAACGTCCTGACTTTC
NA	NA	TRBV7-9	TRBJ2-5	CASSTGIQETQYF	TGTGCCAGCAGCACGGGGATCCAAGAGACCCAGTACTTC
NA	TRBD1	TRBV6-5	TRBJ2-7	CASSLSGTGGYEQYF	TGTGCCAGCAGTCTAAGTGGGACAGGGGGCTACGAGCAGTACTTC
NA	NA	TRBV7-9	TRBJ2-7	CASSLGGTRSYEQYF	TGTGCCAGCAGCTTAGGTGGGACTCGCTCCTACGAGCAGTACTTC
NA	TRBD1	TRBV5-6	TRBJ2-5	CASSLSGTAGETQYF	TGTGCCAGCAGCCTGAGTGGGACAGCAGGGGAGACCCAGTACTTC
NA	NA	TRBV11-3	TRBJ2-5	CASSRAMSETQYF	TGTGCCAGCAGCCGCGCCATGTCAGAGACCCAGTACTTC